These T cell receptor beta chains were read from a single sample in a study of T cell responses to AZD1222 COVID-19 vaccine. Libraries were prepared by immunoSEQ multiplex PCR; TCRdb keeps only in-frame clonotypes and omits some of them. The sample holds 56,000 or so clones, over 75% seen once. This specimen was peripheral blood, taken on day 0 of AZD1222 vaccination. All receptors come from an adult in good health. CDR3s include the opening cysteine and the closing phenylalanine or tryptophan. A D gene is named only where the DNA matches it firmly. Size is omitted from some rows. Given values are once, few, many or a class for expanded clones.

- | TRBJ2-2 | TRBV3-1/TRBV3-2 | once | TGTGCCAGCGGGTTGGCAGCGAACACCGGGGAGCTGTTTTTT | CASGLAANTGELFF
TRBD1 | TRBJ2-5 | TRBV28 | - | TGTGCCAGCAGCGTATACCAGGGGGCGGGAACCCAGTACTTC | CASSVYQGAGTQYF
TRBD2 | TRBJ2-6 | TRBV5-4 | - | TGTGCCAGCAGCTCACTAGCGGGTCCACCCTCTGGGGCCAACGTCCTGACTTTC | CASSSLAGPPSGANVLTF
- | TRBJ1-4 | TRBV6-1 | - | TGTGCCAGCAGTGAAGGGGAGGGAACTAATGAAAAACTGTTTTTT | CASSEGEGTNEKLFF
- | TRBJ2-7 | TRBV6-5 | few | TGTGCCAGCAGCTCGGACGCTAGCTCCTACGAGCAGTACTTC | CASSSDASSYEQYF
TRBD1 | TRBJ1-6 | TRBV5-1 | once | TGCGCCAGCAGCTTGGATGGGACAGTAGGTTCACCCCTCCACTTT | CASSLDGTVGSPLHF
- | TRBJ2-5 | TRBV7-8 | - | TGTGCCAGCAGCCCAGGGGGGACGGGAGAGACCCAGTACTTC | CASSPGGTGETQYF
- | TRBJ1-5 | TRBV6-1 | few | TGTGCCAGCAGTGAACCGACGTGGGGTCAGCCCCAGCATTTT | CASSEPTWGQPQHF
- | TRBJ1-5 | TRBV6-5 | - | TGTGCCAGCAGTCCCCAGAAGGGGGGCAATCAGCCCCAGCATTTT | CASSPQKGGNQPQHF
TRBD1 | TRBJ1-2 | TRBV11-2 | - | TGTGCCAGCAGCTACCGGACAGGGGGGGGCTATGGCTACACCTTC | CASSYRTGGGYGYTF
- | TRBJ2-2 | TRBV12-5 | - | TGTGCTAGTGGTTTTGGGTCCGGGGAGCTGTTTTTT | CASGFGSGELFF
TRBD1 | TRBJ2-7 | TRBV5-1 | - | TGCGCCAGCAGCTCCGGGACAGCGGCCGACTACGAGCAGTACTTC | CASSSGTAADYEQYF
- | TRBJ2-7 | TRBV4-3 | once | TGCGCCAGCAGCCAAGATTTGGACGGGGGCTCCTACGAGCAGTACTTC | CASSQDLDGGSYEQYF
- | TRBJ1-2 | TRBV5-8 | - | TGTGCCAGCAGCTTGGAGGGTGGGACGGCGGGAGGCTACACCTTC | CASSLEGGTAGGYTF
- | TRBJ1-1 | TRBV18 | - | TGTGCCAGCTCACCAAGGGGACAAAGGGGCACTGAAGCTTTCTTT | CASSPRGQRGTEAFF
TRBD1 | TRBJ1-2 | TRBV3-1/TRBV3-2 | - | TGTGCCAGCAGCCAGATGCCGGGACAGGGCCATGGCTACACCTTC | CASSQMPGQGHGYTF
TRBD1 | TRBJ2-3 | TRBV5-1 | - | TGCGCCAGCAGTGGGACAGGCCTTACAGATACGCAGTATTTT | CASSGTGLTDTQYF
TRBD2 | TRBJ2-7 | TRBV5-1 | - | TGCGCCAGCGGACTAGCGGGAGTCTACGAGCAGTACTTC | CASGLAGVYEQYF
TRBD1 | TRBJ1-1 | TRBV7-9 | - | TGTGCCAGCAGCCTAGGACAGGGGATGAACACTGAAGCTTTCTTT | CASSLGQGMNTEAFF
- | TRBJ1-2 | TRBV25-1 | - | TGTGCCAGCACTGGAACAGGCGGCTACACCTTC | CASTGTGGYTF
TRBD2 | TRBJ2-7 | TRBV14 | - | TGTGCCAGCAGCCAAGAGTTGGGGCTAGCGGGAGGCGAGCAGTACTTC | CASSQELGLAGGEQYF
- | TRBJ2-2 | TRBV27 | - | TGTGCCAGCCACAGTTTGGGAGTGGGAGGCCTGCGTGGCACCGGGGAGCTGTTTTTT | CASHSLGVGGLRGTGELFF
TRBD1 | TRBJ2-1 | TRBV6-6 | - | TGTGCCAGCAGTTACTCGGACAGGGTCAATGAGCAGTTCTTC | CASSYSDRVNEQFF
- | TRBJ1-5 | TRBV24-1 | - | TGTGCCACCAGCAGTTCAAACAATCAGCCCCAGCATTTT | CATSSSNNQPQHF
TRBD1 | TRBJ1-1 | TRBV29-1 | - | TGCAGCGTCTCAGGGGGCGATGGGACTGAAGCTTTCTTT | CSVSGGDGTEAFF
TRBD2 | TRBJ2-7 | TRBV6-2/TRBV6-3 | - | TGTGCCAGCAGTTTTTCCGGGACTAGCGTCTCCTACGAGCAGTACTTC | CASSFSGTSVSYEQYF
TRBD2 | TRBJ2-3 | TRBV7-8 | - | TGTGCCAGCAGCTTCCGGACTAGCGGGAGTGATACGCAGTATTTT | CASSFRTSGSDTQYF
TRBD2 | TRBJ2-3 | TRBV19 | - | TGTGCCAGTAGTATAGCGCCTAGCGGATTCACAGATACGCAGTATTTT | CASSIAPSGFTDTQYF
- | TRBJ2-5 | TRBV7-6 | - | TGTGCCAGCAGCCGACACAGGGTAAATCAAGAGACCCAGTACTTC | CASSRHRVNQETQYF
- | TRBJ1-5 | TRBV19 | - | TGTGCCAGTAGTATAGGAGTGGGTCAGCCCCAGCATTTT | CASSIGVGQPQHF
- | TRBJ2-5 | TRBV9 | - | TGTGCCAGCAGCGTAGACTGGGCAGAAACCCAGTACTTC | CASSVDWAETQYF
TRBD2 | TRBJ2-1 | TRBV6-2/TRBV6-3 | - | TGTGCCAGCAGTGCCCCGGGAGGACCGTCTCGCTATGAGCAGTTCTTC | CASSAPGGPSRYEQFF
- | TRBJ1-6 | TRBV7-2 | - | TGTGCCAGCAATCTGGTGGGGCAGGGGAGAAGTTCACCCCTCCACTTT | CASNLVGQGRSSPLHF
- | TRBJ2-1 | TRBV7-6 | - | TGTGCCAGCAGCTTAGCGCCTGGGGGCGGTGGGGAGAATGAGCAGTTCTTC | CASSLAPGGGGENEQFF
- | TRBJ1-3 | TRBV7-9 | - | TGTGCCAGCAGCCCCAAACGGGGGGCTGGAAACACCATATATTTT | CASSPKRGAGNTIYF
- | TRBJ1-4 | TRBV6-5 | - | TGTGCCAGCAGAGGGGTCTTTAATGAAAAACTGTTTTTT | CASRGVFNEKLFF
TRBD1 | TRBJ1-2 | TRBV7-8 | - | TGTGCCAGCAGCTTAGGACAGGGTAACGGCTACACCTTC | CASSLGQGNGYTF
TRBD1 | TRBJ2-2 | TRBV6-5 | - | TGTGCCAGCAGGCCGACAGGGGGTAACACCGGGGAGCTGTTTTTT | CASRPTGGNTGELFF
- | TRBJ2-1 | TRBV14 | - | TGTGCCAGCAGCCAATTCCGGAATTCCAATGAGCAGTTCTTC | CASSQFRNSNEQFF
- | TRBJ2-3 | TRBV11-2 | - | TGTGCCAGCAGCATAACAGGGAGGGGCACAGATACGCAGTATTTT | CASSITGRGTDTQYF
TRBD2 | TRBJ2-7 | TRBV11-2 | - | TGTGCCAGCAGCTTATTTGGGGGAGGGGCCTACGAGCAGTACTTC | CASSLFGGGAYEQYF
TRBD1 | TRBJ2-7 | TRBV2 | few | TGTGCCAGCAGGGTACAGGGGCCGCCAACCTACGAGCAGTACTTC | CASRVQGPPTYEQYF
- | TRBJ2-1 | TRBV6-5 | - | TGTGCCAGCAGTTACTTGGGTCGGTTTCGGGATGAGCAGTTCTTC | CASSYLGRFRDEQFF
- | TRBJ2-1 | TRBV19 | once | TGTGCCAGTAGTCCCCCCAGGGGCCCCTCCTACAATGAGCAGTTCTTC | CASSPPRGPSYNEQFF
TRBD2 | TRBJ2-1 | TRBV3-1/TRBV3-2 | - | TGTGCCAGCACCCGACTAGCGAAAAACAATGAGCAGTTCTTC | CASTRLAKNNEQFF
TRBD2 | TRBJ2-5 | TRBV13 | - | TGTGCCAGCAGCCACCGACTAGCGGGAGGACCAGAGACCCAGTACTTC | CASSHRLAGGPETQYF
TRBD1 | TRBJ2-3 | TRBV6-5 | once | TGTGCCAGCAGTTTGCCCGGCAGGACAGGGGTGGATACGCAGTATTTT | CASSLPGRTGVDTQYF
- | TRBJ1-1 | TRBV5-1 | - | TGCGCCAGCAGCTGGGACGGCGGAGGCACTGAAGCTTTCTTT | CASSWDGGGTEAFF